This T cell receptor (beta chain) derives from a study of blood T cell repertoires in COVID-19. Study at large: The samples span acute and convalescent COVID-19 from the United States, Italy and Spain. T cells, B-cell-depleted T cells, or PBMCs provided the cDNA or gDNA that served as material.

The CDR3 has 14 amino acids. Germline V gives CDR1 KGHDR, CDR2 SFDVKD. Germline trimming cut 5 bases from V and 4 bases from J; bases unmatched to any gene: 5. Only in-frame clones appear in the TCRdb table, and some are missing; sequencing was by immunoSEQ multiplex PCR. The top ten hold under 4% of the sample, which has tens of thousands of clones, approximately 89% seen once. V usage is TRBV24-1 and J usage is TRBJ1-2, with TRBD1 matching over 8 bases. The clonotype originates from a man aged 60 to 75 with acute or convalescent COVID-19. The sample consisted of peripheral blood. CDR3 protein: CATSARQGSYGYTF. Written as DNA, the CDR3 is TGTGCCACCAGTGCCAGACAGGGGAGCTATGGCTACACCTTC.